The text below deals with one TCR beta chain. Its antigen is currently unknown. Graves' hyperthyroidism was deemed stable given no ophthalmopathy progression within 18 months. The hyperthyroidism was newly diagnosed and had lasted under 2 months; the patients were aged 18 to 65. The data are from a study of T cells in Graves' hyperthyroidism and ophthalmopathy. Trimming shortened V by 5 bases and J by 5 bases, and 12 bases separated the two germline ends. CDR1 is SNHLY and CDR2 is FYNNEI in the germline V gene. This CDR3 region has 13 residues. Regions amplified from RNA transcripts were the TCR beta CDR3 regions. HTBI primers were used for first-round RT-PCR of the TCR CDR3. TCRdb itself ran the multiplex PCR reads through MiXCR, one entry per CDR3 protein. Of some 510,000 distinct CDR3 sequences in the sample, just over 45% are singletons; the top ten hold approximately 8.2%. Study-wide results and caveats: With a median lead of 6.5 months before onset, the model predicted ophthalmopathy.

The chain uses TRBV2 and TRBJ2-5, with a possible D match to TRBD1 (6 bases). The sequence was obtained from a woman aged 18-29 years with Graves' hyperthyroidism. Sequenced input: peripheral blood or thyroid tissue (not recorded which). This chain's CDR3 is CASSYGTYETQYF. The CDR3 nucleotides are TGTGCCAGCAGTTACGGGACATACGAGACCCAGTACTTC.